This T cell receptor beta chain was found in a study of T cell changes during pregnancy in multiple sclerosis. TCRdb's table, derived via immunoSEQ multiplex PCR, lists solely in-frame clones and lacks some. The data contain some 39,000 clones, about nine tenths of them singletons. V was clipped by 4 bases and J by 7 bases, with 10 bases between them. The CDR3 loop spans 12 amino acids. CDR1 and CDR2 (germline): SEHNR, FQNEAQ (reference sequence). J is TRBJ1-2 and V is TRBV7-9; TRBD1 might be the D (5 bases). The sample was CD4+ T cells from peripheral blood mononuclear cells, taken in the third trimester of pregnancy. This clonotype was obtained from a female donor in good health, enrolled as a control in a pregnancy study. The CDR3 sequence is CASSWEGFGYTF. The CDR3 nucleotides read TGTGCCAGCAGCTGGGAGGGGTTTGGCTACACCTTC.